A single sample is the source of the 2 T cell receptor beta chains below, sequenced in a study of blood T cell repertoires in COVID-19. TCRdb's copy holds only in-frame clones and misses some; the assay was immunoSEQ multiplex PCR. The data contain approximately 240,000 clones, roughly four fifths of them seen just once; the ten biggest clones take up around 4%. Sample: peripheral blood. These receptors were obtained from a man in his forties or fifties with acute or convalescent COVID-19.

The CDR3 loop reads CASSFGSGVFYEQYF. CDR3 coding DNA: TGTGCCAGCAGCTTCGGGTCAGGGGTCTTCTACGAGCAGTACTTC. V is TRBV11-2 and J is TRBJ2-7; D may be TRBD1 (6 bases). V was clipped by 3 bases and J by 3 bases, with 15 bases between them. The CDR3 consists of 15 residues. CDR1 is SGHAT, CDR2 FQNNGV, per germline. The complete variable domain, with remaining parts taken from reference TRBV11-2 and TRBJ2-7, reads EAGVAQSPRYKIIEKRQSVAFWCNPISGHATLYWYQQILGQGPKLLIQFQNNGVVDDSQLPKDRFSAERLKGVDSTLKIQPAKLEDSAVYLCASSFGSGVFYEQYFGPGTRLTVT.

The chain joins TRBV11-3 to TRBJ2-6; 11 bases fit TRBD1. The CDR3 consists of 18 residues. From germline, CDR1 is SGHNT and CDR2 YENEEA. Germline trimming cut 1 base from V and 4 bases from J; bases unmatched to any gene: 6. DNA of the CDR3: TGTGCCAGCAGCTTAGGGACAGGGGGCCCGGGAGGGGCCAACGTCCTGACTTTC. Translation gives CASSLGTGGPGGANVLTF.